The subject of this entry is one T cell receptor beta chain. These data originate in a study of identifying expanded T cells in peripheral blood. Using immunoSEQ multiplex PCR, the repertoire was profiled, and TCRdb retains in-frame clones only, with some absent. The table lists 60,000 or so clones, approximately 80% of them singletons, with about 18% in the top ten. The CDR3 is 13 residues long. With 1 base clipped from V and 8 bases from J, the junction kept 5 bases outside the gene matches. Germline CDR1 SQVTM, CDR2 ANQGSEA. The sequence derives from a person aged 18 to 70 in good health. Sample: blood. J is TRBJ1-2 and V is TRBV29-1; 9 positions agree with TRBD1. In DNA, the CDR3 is TGCAGCGTTGAAGTGGGGACAGGGTTCGGCTACACCTTC. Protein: CSVEVGTGFGYTF.